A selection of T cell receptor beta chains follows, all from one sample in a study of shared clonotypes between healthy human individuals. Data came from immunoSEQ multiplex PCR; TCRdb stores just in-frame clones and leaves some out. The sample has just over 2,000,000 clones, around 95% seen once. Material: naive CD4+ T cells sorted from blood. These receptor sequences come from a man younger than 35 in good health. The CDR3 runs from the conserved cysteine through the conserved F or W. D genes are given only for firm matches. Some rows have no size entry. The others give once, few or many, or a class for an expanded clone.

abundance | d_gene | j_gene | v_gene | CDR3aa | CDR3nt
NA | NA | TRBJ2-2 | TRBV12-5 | CASGTRYTTPNTGELFF | TGTGCTAGTGGGACCCGTTACACGACCCCGAACACCGGGGAGCTGTTTTTT
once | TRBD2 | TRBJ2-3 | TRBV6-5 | CASRTAGTSGVTQYF | TGTGCCAGCAGGACCGCCGGGACTAGCGGGGTAACGCAGTATTTT
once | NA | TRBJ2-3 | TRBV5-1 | CASSFGTGSTDTQYF | TGCGCCAGCAGCTTTGGGACGGGTAGCACAGATACGCAGTATTTT
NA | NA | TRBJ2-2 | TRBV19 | CASSISRPNTGELFF | TGTGCCAGTAGTATAAGTCGGCCGAACACCGGGGAGCTGTTTTTT
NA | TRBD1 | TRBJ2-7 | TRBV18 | CASSPSYSRTGAYEQYF | TGTGCCAGCTCACCAAGCTACTCGAGGACAGGGGCCTACGAGCAGTACTTC
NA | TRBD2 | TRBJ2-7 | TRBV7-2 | CASSRLAGEIYEQYF | TGTGCCAGCAGCCGACTAGCGGGAGAAATCTACGAGCAGTACTTC
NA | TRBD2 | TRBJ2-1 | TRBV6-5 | CASSRAGEQFF | TGTGCCAGCAGCCGAGCGGGAGAGCAGTTCTTC
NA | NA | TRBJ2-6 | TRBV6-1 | CASSKGGAGANVLTF | TGTGCCAGCAGTAAAGGGGGTGCTGGGGCCAACGTCCTGACTTTC
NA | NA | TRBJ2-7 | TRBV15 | CATSRDQGGFYEQYF | TGTGCCACCAGCAGAGATCAAGGGGGGTTCTACGAGCAGTACTTC
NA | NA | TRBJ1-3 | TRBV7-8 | CASISGSGNTIYF | TGTGCCAGCATATCAGGGAGTGGAAACACCATATATTTT
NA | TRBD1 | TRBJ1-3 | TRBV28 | CASSPGTGRNTIYF | TGTGCCAGCAGTCCCGGGACAGGGAGAAACACCATATATTTT
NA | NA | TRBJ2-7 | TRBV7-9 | CASSRMDGTSYEQYF | TGTGCCAGCAGCCGAATGGACGGCACCTCCTACGAGCAGTACTTC
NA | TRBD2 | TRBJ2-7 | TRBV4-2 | CASSQDIRTSGVSSYEQYF | TGTGCCAGCAGCCAAGATATCCGGACTAGCGGAGTTAGCTCCTACGAGCAGTACTTC
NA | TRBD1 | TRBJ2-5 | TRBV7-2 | CASSLAQGQGTQYF | TGTGCCAGCAGCTTAGCGCAGGGACAGGGGACCCAGTACTTC
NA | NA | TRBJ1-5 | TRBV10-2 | CASSSDFRQPQHF | TGCGCCAGCAGTTCTGACTTTCGCCAGCCCCAGCATTTT
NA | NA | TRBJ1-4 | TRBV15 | CATSRGGPRDLNEKLFF | TGTGCCACCAGCAGAGGGGGTCCCAGGGACCTTAATGAAAAACTGTTTTTT
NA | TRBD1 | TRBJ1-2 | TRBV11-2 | CASSSRGQAGYGYTF | TGTGCCAGCAGCTCACGGGGACAGGCTGGCTATGGCTACACCTTC
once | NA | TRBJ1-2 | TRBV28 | CASSSAGISDGYTF | TGTGCCAGCAGTTCGGCCGGGATCTCGGATGGCTACACCTTC
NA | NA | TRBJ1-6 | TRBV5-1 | CASSLDRGSPLHF | TGCGCCAGCAGCTTGGACCGTGGTTCACCCCTCCACTTT
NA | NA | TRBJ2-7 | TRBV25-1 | CASSGGVPYEQYF | TGTGCCAGCAGTGGGGGGGTCCCCTACGAGCAGTACTTC
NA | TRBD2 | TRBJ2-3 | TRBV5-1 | CASSLALAGATDTQYF | TGCGCCAGCAGCTTGGCTCTAGCGGGGGCCACAGATACGCAGTATTTT
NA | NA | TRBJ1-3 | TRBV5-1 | CASSSAGGDSGNTIYF | TGCGCCAGCAGCTCGGCTGGGGGCGACTCTGGAAACACCATATATTTT
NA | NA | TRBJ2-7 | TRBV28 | CASTPSSYEQYF | TGTGCCAGCACTCCGAGCTCCTACGAGCAGTACTTC
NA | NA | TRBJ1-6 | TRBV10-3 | CATNLGAGLSPLHF | TGTGCCACCAACTTGGGGGCGGGTCTTTCACCCCTCCACTTT
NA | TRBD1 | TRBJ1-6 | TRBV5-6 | CASSLGQGANNSPLHF | TGTGCCAGCAGCTTGGGACAGGGGGCAAATAATTCACCCCTCCACTTT
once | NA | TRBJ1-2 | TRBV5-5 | CASSVGPTGLGYTF | TGTGCCAGCAGCGTCGGCCCTACAGGGCTTGGCTACACCTTC
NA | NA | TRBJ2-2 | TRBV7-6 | CASSVQAGAGELFF | TGTGCCAGCAGCGTTCAAGCCGGGGCCGGGGAGCTGTTTTTT
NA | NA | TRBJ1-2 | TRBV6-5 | CASSYSSGVGYTF | TGTGCCAGCAGTTACTCGTCAGGGGTTGGCTACACCTTC
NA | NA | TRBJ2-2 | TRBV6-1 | CASRKGTGELFF | TGTGCCAGCAGAAAGGGCACCGGGGAGCTGTTTTTT
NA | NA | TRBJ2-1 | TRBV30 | CAWSVRRGSSNEQFF | TGTGCCTGGAGTGTGCGGCGAGGGAGCAGCAATGAGCAGTTCTTC
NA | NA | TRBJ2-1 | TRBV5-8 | CASSLAGQGSYNEQFF | TGTGCCAGCAGCTTGGCCGGGCAGGGTTCCTACAATGAGCAGTTCTTC
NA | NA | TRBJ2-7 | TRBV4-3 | CASSQGDFYEQYF | TGCGCCAGCAGCCAAGGGGACTTCTACGAGCAGTACTTC
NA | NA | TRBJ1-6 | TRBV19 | CASSIRGGDSPLHF | TGTGCCAGTAGTATACGGGGAGGTGATTCACCCCTCCACTTT
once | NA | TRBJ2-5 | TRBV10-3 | CAISESLQETQYF | TGTGCCATCAGTGAGTCTTTACAAGAGACCCAGTACTTC
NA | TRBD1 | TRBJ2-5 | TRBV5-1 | CASSTRDRGRETQYF | TGCGCCAGCAGCACCCGGGACAGGGGGCGTGAGACCCAGTACTTC
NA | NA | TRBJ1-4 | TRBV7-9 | CASSLLGAGEKLFF | TGTGCCAGCAGCTTACTGGGGGCCGGTGAAAAACTGTTTTTT
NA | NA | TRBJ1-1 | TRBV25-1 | CASSDRQAYTEAFF | TGTGCCAGCAGTGACCGACAGGCTTACACTGAAGCTTTCTTT
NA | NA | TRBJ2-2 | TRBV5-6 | CASSLVSLPSTGELFF | TGTGCCAGCAGCCTGGTATCCCTACCAAGCACCGGGGAGCTGTTTTTT
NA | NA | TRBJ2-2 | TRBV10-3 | CAIRSAANTGELFF | TGTGCCATCCGCAGCGCAGCGAACACCGGGGAGCTGTTTTTT
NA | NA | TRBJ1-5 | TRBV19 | CASSIQAAGSNQPQHF | TGTGCCAGTAGTATCCAGGCCGCTGGTAGCAATCAGCCCCAGCATTTT
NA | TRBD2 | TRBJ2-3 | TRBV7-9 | CASSAGLAGGSTDTQYF | TGTGCCAGCAGCGCGGGACTAGCGGGAGGGAGCACAGATACGCAGTATTTT
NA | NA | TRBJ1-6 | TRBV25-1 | CASSEYGYNSPLHF | TGTGCCAGCAGTGAATACGGGTACAATTCACCCCTCCACTTT
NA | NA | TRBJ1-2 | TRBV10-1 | CASSHMKRSRKTYGSRKTYGYTF | TGCGCCAGCAGTCATATGAAAAGATCGCGAAAGACCTATGGATCGCGAAAGACCTATGGCTACACCTTC
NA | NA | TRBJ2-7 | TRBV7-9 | CASSFGGVSMSPIIYEQYF | TGTGCCAGCAGCTTCGGGGGTGTCAGCATGTCACCTATAATCTACGAGCAGTACTTC
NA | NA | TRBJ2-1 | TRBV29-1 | CSVRKGGLNNEQFF | TGCAGCGTGCGAAAGGGTGGACTCAACAATGAGCAGTTCTTC
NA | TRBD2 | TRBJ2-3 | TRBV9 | CASSVRTSGDHTQYF | TGTGCCAGCAGCGTAAGGACTAGCGGGGACCATACGCAGTATTTT
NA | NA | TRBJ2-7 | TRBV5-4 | CASSSLTETYEQYF | TGTGCCAGCAGCTCACTGACTGAAACCTACGAGCAGTACTTC
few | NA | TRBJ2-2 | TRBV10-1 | CASSANTGELFF | TGCGCCAGCAGTGCCAACACCGGGGAGCTGTTTTTT
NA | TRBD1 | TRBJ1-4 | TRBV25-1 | CASSELGQGGEKLFF | TGTGCCAGCAGTGAGCTGGGACAGGGAGGCGAAAAACTGTTTTTT